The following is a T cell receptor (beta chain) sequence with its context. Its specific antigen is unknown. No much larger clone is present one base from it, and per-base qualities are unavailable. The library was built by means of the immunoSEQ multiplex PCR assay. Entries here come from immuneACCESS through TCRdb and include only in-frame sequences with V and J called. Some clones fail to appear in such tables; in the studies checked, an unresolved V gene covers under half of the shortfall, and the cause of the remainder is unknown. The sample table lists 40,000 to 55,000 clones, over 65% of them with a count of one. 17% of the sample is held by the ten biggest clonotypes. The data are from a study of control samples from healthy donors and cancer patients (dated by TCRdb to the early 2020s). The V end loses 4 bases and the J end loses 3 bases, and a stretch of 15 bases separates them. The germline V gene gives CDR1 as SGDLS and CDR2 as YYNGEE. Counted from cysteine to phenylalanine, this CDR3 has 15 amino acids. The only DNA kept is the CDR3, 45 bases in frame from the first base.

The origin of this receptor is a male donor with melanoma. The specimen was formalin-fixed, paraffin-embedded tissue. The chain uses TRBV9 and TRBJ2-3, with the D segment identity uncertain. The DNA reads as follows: TGTGCCAGCAGCCCCACATCCCTAGTGACAGATACGCAGTATTTT. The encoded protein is CASSPTSLVTDTQYF.